This T cell receptor beta chain comes out of a study of graft-versus-host responses after intestinal transplantation. About the research overall: Anti-thymocyte globulin induction was given to all recipients, followed by tacrolimus and steroids for approximately three years. Study findings and constraints: Some GvH clones were seen earlier in gut or blood, suggesting intestinal origin. Within allografts, high graft-versus-host to host-versus-graft clonal ratios were seen among patients with graft-donor T cell macrochimerism.

After removal of 7 bases from V and 0 bases from J, the junction contained 5 bases not matched to a gene. Germline CDR1 reads ENHRY; CDR2 reads SYGVKD. This CDR3 has 14 residues. Data came from immunoSEQ multiplex PCR; TCRdb stores just in-frame clones and leaves some out. The table shows about 47,000 clones, with about 95% occurring only once. With regard to this clone: Its antigen remains unidentified.

The V gene is TRBV10-3, the J gene TRBJ1-2; TRBD1 matches at 7 bases. The specimen comprised PBMCs, sampled about 11 months after intestinal transplant. The origin of this receptor is a human patient who received an intestinal transplant, so some T cells may come from the graft donor. Written as DNA, the CDR3 is TGTGCCATCAACAGGGACAGACCTAACTATGGCTACACCTTC. This codes for CAINRDRPNYGYTF.